This T cell receptor beta chain is from a study of CD8+ T cells in alopecia areata. After isolation, RNA underwent reverse transcription to generate cDNA as the sequencing template. Method: immunoSEQ multiplex PCR; TCRdb's copy keeps in-frame clones and lacks some. The sample consists of 170,000 or so clones, 50% to 70% of them appearing once. Note on this clone: Its specificity is not known.

Findings and limits, study-wide: Patients shared TCRs less clearly than mice did, possibly owing to HLA.

Described treatment: oral pan-JAK inhibitor, 5-10 mg twice daily. Obtained from alopecia areata patients were lesional scalp punch biopsies along with peripheral blood. The germline V gene has CDR1 SGHTA and CDR2 FQGNSA. V was cut by 3 bases and J by 5 bases, with 13 bases left in between. This CDR3 has 14 residues. This TCR was sampled from a human donor with alopecia areata. Sequencing used CD4+ T cells sorted from blood, obtained at week 4, from a patient treated with tofacitinib. The chain joins TRBV7-2 to TRBJ2-5; maybe TRBD2 (6 bases). Here the CDR3 DNA reads TGTGCCAGCAGCTTCGGAGGGAAATGGGAGACCCAGTACTTC. Protein sequence: CASSFGGKWETQYF.